This TCR beta chain was sequenced in a study of blood T cell repertoires in COVID-19. Across under 25 US areas, participants ranged in age from about 18 to 89 years. Cohorts were determined from participant-reported clinical history. Only in-frame clones appear in the TCRdb table, and some are missing; sequencing was by immunoSEQ multiplex PCR. The table shows hundreds of thousands of clones, with 75% to 85% occurring only once. This CDR3 is 16 amino acids long. The germline CDR1 and CDR2 sequences are MGHRA and YSYEKL. Deletions cut 0 bases from V and 4 bases from J, with 14 bases between. The source is a man aged 30-40 years with acute COVID-19. Specimen: PBMCs or T cells enriched from blood (not recorded which). The chain has TRBV4-1 and TRBJ2-3; weak D call: TRBD2 (7 bases). Here the CDR3 reads CASSQDSRGGADTQYF. For the CDR3, the DNA is TGCGCCAGCAGCCAAGATTCGAGGGGGGGGGCAGATACGCAGTATTTT.